The present TCR beta chain was sequenced within a study of human T cells and chemical hapten exposure (dated by TCRdb to about 2021). Regarding the research as a whole: For sensitization, 2% DPC in acetone was applied to a roughly 2 cm by roughly 2 cm area of upper inner arm skin. Throughout the study period of 20 to 25 weeks, patients also received therapeutic DPC doses to the scalp every week. Patch testing was done on the upper back using Finn chambers containing 0.01% DPC, and results were scored after 6 days according to International Contact Dermatitis Research Group standards. Alopecia areata with under or over 50% scalp involvement, alopecia totalis and alopecia universalis were represented in the patient cohort, which was mostly female. Libraries were pooled for sequencing, and variation in per-sample TCR yields was attributed mainly to small differences in library volumes within the pool. The study tracked peripheral blood TCR repertoire changes in vivo during primary and secondary sensitization to the hapten diphenylcyclopropenone (DPC) in alopecia patients. Patient blood was sampled pre-sensitization (week 0) and at 2, 6 and about 24 weeks after DPC sensitization. For TCR sequencing, blood came from 25 to 35 alopecia patients at anywhere from one to four time points (pre-sensitization, 2, 6 and 24 weeks).

Libraries were made using RACE. TCRdb lists the instrument as NextSeq 500. During library preparation, unique molecular identifiers were attached to individual cDNA molecules so that TCRs could be counted quantitatively and reproducibly. From each blood RNA sample, both TCR alpha and TCR beta chains were sequenced. Turning to the authors' computational methods: The median number of TCRs per sample was approximately 96,000, ranging from about 20,000 to 750,000. V, J and CDR3 annotation of the TCR reads was carried out using the Decombinator software suite. Every sample was subsampled to the same number of TCRs (28,000) for the PS versus PT1 abundance plots. Expanded TCRs were defined as absent before sensitization and observed at least eight times at the 2-week time point. TCRdb reran the public reads through fastp at Q25 and MiXCR, keeping productive beta chains. Rows matching on CDR3 protein sequence are summarized as one entry with the most common DNA and genes. TCRdb's processing, not the study's, gives the V and J calls here. The sample table holds about 190,000 distinct CDR3 sequences, of which approximately 24% were seen once. The ten largest make up 2% to 2.5% of the sample.

Interpreted using the paper, the time point label stands for: patch test 3, about 24 weeks after DPC sensitization. Taken with the paper, the label for treatment or condition translates to: therapeutic diphenylcyclopropenone sensitization with weekly scalp DPC. At each patch-test visit, blood was drawn before the patch test was applied. Patients were eligible if aged 18 to 70, diagnosed with alopecia and judged suitable for DPC therapy, and pregnant patients were excluded. Total RNA was extracted from unfractionated whole blood collected in Tempus Blood RNA tubes. The CDR3 has 18 amino acids, counting the end cysteine and phenylalanine. Only the CDR3 DNA is retained, 54 bases long and in frame from the first base. V lost 6 bases and J lost 2 bases, and the count of bases not matched to a germline gene is 15. As encoded in the germline V gene, CDR1 is SNHLY while CDR2 is FYNNEI. General study outcomes and caveats: Patch test score correlated positively with the number of PT1 expanded TCRs, reaching significance at thresholds 8, 16 and 32 but not at 4. Expanded TCRs formed significantly more large CDR3 similarity clusters than pre-sensitization or healthy control sets, consistent with antigen-driven responses. All patients had alopecia, a presumed autoimmune disease, so their immune response might differ from that of healthy individuals. No change with DPC sensitization was found in the number of TCRs above 1 in 1000 frequency, and no evidence of global repertoire structure alterations was found. Repeated subsampling changed both the strength of the expansion versus patch-test correlation and the threshold at which that correlation became significant.

This clonotype turned up a few times. The antigen it binds to is not known. The record has no base qualities; no much larger clone is one base away. The clonotype comes from a woman between 40 and 55 years old with alopecia areata. Some clones in this sample may be carry-over from other donors' samples. The sequencing used whole blood, collected in connection with sensitization to the hapten diphenylcyclopropenone (DPC). The rearranged chain carries TRBV2 and TRBJ2-3; 9 junctional bases match TRBD1. The nucleotide sequence reads as follows: TGTGCCAGCAGATGGGACAGGGCATTGGAGCGGTCCACAGATACGCAGTATTTT. Translated, this gives CASRWDRALERSTDTQYF.